This TCR beta chain was retrieved from a study of blood T cell repertoires in COVID-19. Whole-study context: Some COVID-19 samples were acute and others convalescent; all came from the United States, Italy and Spain. T cells, B-cell-depleted T cells, or PBMCs provided the cDNA or gDNA that served as material.

The repertoire was sequenced with immunoSEQ multiplex PCR; TCRdb's copy has only in-frame clones and lacks some. The sample lists about 120,000 clones, 82% occurring once. The CDR3 is 13 amino acids. Deletions cut 2 bases from V and 6 bases from J, with 11 bases between. Germline V gene sequence: CDR1 MNHEY, CDR2 SVGEGT. This chain joins TRBV6-2 or TRBV6-3 and TRBJ2-7, with D maybe TRBD2 (7 bases). Sequencing was carried out using peripheral blood. The receptor's source is a woman in her seventies with acute or convalescent COVID-19. As DNA, the CDR3 is TGTGCCAGCAGTTACGGGGGGGGGCGCGAGCAGTACTTC. Translated: CASSYGGGREQYF.